Below, one T cell receptor (beta chain) is given with its context. The antigen is unknown. The data originate from a study of PD-L1 blockade in urothelial cancer. V was trimmed by 0 bases and J by 0 bases, leaving 6 bases between them. This CDR3 region has 15 residues. Germline V gene sequence: CDR1 LNHNV, CDR2 YYDKDF (reference sequence). Study findings and constraints: The study found that durable-benefit patients expanded tumor-associated blood clones more at 3 weeks.

As for time point: peripheral blood 6 weeks after treatment start. Only in-frame clones appear in the TCRdb table, and some are missing; sequencing was by immunoSEQ multiplex PCR. In the table there are around 46,000 clones, more than 75% of which are singletons. The clonotype was recovered from a man aged 55 to 69 with urothelial cancer. The sample was PBMCs, taken around atezolizumab (anti-PD-L1) treatment. The chain employs TRBV15 and TRBJ1-3, with D hard to call. The CDR3 bases are TGTGCCACCAGCAGAGATTTCCTCTCTGGAAACACCATATATTTT. The encoded protein is CATSRDFLSGNTIYF.